This TCR beta chain emerged from a study of radiation and T cells in renal cell carcinoma. V was shortened by 8 bases and J by 3 bases, with 14 bases between the two germline ends. The CDR3 covers 13 residues. Germline V CDR1 and CDR2: MNHEY, SMNVEV (reference sequence). As for this clone: Its cognate antigen is unknown.

Points from the study as a whole: Top tumor clonotypes rose in blood 2 weeks post-radiation, then contracted.

Profiling relied on immunoSEQ multiplex PCR, and the TCRdb table lists in-frame clones only, not all of them. This sample carries some 100,000 clones, roughly 88% of them seen once, and the ten largest clones take roughly 7.6%. Indicated time point: blood 4 weeks post-SBRT, at nephrectomy. Treatment reported: 15 Gy SBRT to primary tumor, nephrectomy 4 weeks later. The source material was blood, sampled from a patient whose treatment included radiotherapy and nephrectomy. This chain links TRBV27 with TRBJ2-7; unclear D gene. This receptor was obtained from a man aged 60 to 69 with renal cell carcinoma. For the CDR3, the DNA is TGTGCCAGCTCCTTAGGCAGAAACTACGAGCAGTACTTC. This translates into CASSLGRNYEQYF.